This T cell receptor (beta chain) was obtained from a study of shared clonotypes between healthy human individuals. Broader study findings: Donor clonotype sharing was expected to depend on sequencing depth. About 4.5% of naive CD4 clonotypes were common to a handful of donors.

Points on this clone: The antigen remains unidentified.

Profiled with immunoSEQ multiplex PCR; TCRdb holds only in-frame clones, not every one. The sample lists a few million clones, approximately 94% occurring once. V was cut by 4 bases and J by 2 bases, with 22 bases left in between. Germline CDR1 reads ENHRY; CDR2 reads SYGVKD. This CDR3 has 18 residues. The chain recombines TRBV10-3 with TRBJ2-3, with a weak D call TRBD1 (5 bases). The source of this sequence is a man aged 18 to 30 in good health. Sequencing was performed on naive CD4+ T cells sorted from blood. Subset specified: CD45RA+ positively selected. The CDR3 protein is CAISGALQSGSITDTQYF. DNA for the CDR3: TGTGCCATCAGTGGGGCCCTACAATCAGGGTCTATCACAGATACGCAGTATTTT.